This is a list of T cell receptor beta chains from one sample in a study of breast tumors, draining lymph nodes, adjacent tissues. TCRdb reanalysed the multiplex PCR reads using MiXCR and keeps one entry per CDR3 protein. Of about 200,000 distinct CDR3 sequences detected, approximately 33% appear once; the ten largest clones hold 4.3%. Sample: axillary lymph node tissue. All receptors derive from a female donor with breast cancer. Some clones in this sample may be carry-over from other donors' samples. Each CDR3 is given without its conserved first and last residue. A D gene is named only where the DNA matches it firmly.

V gene	D gene	CDR3 protein
TRBV2	TRBD2	ASSEGTSDTKQY
TRBV4-3	-	ASSPSSGPNEKLF
TRBV7-8	TRBD2	ASSVRLAGDTGELF
TRBV6-1	TRBD1	ASRGQGAKSNQPQH
TRBV19	TRBD2	ASSSKLAGRTDTQY
TRBV5-1	-	ASSLGSGRETQY
TRBV25-1	-	AGSEGEAYSPLH
TRBV28	-	ASSPGFPLGLGGDTQY
TRBV9	TRBD1	ASSIGQGAVRPNYGYT
TRBV2	-	ASSVGAGNSPLH
TRBV2	-	ASSEARAGAYGYT
TRBV5-1	TRBD1	ASSLPGQVSEYGYT
TRBV2	-	ASSQDSSSYNEQF
TRBV15	TRBD2	ATSTPPGGVTGELF
TRBV18	TRBD2	ASSRSGATDTQY
TRBV6-1	-	ASSPRLGLF
TRBV7-2	-	ASSASSGNTIY
TRBV7-8	TRBD2	ASSPLASGGTWDDEQF
TRBV29-1	-	SVGKGQEDTEAF
TRBV19	TRBD1	ASSPREPGQGKVRTQH
TRBV20-1	TRBD2	SASRLKREGVTYEQY
TRBV6-1	-	ASSVENQYGYT
TRBV2	-	ASGAGEGITEAF
TRBV13	-	ASSTMTGTYGYT
TRBV2	TRBD1	ASSAGTANYGYT
TRBV29-1	TRBD1	SAPGQDNYGYT
TRBV7-9	TRBD1	ASSSGQGGYT
TRBV5-1	-	ASSLEGEGSPLH
TRBV28	TRBD1	ASSLSGTGTGELF
TRBV20-1	TRBD2	SARATGTSGRAGYNEQF
TRBV6-5	-	ASSQGIATEAF
TRBV7-8	-	ASSFRAAALNSPLH
TRBV20-1	-	SARDLEGLGSNQPQH
TRBV24-1	-	ATSDIDGGGETQY
TRBV20-1	-	SAARSGGRIEKLF
TRBV6-5	-	ASKKTRLSSYEQY
TRBV5-1	-	ASSRETGIGNEQF
TRBV2	TRBD1	ASSEGGGQGADTQY
TRBV13	-	ASSSQLRGTEAF
TRBV19	-	ASSRDTYSPLH
TRBV9	-	ASSVGVSSGNTIY
TRBV20-1	-	SRAGTGGYT
TRBV10-3	-	AISGAQDAAKNIQY
TRBV2	-	ATTPQHNQPQH
TRBV4-3	-	ASSQVGARVTEAF
TRBV24-1	-	ATGITGLGEKLF
TRBV7-8	TRBD2	ASSSTSGGSYEQY
TRBV19	TRBD1	ASSRTGGNQPQH
TRBV6-5	TRBD1	ASSHSTGDNSPLH
TRBV5-8	TRBD1	ASSFTAGTGNSPLH
TRBV3-1	TRBD2	ASSLSGSPETQY
TRBV6-5	TRBD2	ASRPSGNYEQY
TRBV29-1	-	SDRVFTEAF
TRBV6-2/TRBV6-3	TRBD2	ASRPGLADEQY
TRBV20-1	-	SATSLRDAYSYEQY
TRBV24-1	TRBD2	ATSDFWGQERESYEQY
TRBV7-9	-	ASSQQKVSHFYNEQF
TRBV18	-	ASSRAAGNQPQH
TRBV10-1	-	ASSKTGTGIYEQY